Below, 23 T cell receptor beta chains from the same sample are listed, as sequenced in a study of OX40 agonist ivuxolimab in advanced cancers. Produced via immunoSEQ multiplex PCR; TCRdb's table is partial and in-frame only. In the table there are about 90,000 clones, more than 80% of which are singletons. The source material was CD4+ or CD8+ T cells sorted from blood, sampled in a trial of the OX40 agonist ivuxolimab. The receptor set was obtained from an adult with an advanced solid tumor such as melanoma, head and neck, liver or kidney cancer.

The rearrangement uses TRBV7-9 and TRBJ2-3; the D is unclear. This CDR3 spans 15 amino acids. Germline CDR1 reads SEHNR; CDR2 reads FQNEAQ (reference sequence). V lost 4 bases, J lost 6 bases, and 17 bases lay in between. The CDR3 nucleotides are TGTGCCAGCAGCTCGCCCGTAAGGATTCAGGATACGCAGTATTTT. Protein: CASSSPVRIQDTQYF.

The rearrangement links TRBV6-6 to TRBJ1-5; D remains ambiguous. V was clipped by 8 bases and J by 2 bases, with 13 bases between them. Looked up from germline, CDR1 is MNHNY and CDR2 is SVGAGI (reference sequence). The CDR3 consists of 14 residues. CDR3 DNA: TGTGCCAGCCTCCTTGAGGTTGGCAATCAGCCCCAGCATTTT. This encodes CASLLEVGNQPQHF.

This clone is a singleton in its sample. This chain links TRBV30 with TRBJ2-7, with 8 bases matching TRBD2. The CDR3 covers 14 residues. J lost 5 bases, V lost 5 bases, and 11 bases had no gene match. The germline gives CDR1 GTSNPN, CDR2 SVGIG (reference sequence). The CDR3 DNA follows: TGTGCCTGGGGGGACGGGACTAGTTACGACGAGCAGTACTTC. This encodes CAWGDGTSYDEQYF.

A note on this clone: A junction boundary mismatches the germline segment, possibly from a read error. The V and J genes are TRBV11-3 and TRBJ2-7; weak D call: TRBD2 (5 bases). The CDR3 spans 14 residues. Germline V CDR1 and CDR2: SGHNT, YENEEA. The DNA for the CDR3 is TGTGCCAGCAGCTTAGGTGGCCTAGCCTACGAGCAGCACTTC. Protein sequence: CASSLGGLAYEQHF.

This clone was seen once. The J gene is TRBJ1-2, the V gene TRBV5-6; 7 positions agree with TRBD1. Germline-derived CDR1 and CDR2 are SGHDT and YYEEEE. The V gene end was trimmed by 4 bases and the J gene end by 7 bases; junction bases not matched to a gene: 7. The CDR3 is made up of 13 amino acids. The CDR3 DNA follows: TGTGCCAGCAGCGAGGGGGCCCCCGCTGGCTACACCTTC. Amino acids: CASSEGAPAGYTF.

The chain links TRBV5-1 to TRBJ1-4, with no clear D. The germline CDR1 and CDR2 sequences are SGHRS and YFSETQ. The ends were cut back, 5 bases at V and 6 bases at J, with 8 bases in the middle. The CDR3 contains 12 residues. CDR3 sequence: CASRGSHEKLFF. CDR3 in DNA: TGCGCCAGCAGAGGAAGCCATGAAAAACTGTTTTTT.

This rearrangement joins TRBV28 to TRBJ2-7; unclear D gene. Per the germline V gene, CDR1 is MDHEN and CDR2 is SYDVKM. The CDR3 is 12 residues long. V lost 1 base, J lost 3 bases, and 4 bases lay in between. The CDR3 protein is CASSLSNYEQYF. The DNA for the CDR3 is TGTGCCAGCAGTTTATCGAACTACGAGCAGTACTTC.

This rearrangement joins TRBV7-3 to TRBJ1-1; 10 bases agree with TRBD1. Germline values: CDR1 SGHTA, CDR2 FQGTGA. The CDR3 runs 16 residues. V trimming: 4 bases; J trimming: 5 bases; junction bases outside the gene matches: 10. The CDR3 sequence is CASSSADRGPETEAFF. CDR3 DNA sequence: TGTGCCAGCAGCTCGGCTGACAGGGGGCCGGAGACTGAAGCTTTCTTT.

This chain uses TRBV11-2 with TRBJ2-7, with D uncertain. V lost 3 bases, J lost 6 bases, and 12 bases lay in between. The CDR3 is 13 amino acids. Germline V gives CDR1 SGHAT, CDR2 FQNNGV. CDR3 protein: CASSFDPLGEQYF. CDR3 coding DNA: TGTGCCAGCAGCTTCGACCCCCTGGGCGAGCAGTACTTC.

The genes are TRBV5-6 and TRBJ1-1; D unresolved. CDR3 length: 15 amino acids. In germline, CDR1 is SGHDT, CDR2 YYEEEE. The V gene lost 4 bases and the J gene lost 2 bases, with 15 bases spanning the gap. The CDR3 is CASSNVGLINTEAFF. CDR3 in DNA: TGTGCCAGCAGCAATGTCGGGTTGATAAACACTGAAGCTTTCTTT.

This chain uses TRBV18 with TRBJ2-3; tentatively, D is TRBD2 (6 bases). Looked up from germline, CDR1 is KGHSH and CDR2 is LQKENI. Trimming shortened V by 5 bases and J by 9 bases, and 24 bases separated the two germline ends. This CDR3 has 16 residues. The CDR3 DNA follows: TGTGCCAGCTCATCTGGTGGGGCCTTCAAGGAGGGCACGCAGTATTTT. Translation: CASSSGGAFKEGTQYF.

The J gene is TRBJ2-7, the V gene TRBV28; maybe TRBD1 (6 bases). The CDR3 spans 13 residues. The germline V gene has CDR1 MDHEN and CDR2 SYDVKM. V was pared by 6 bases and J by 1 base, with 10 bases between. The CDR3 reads CASSPQGSYEQYF. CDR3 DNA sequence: TGTGCCAGCAGCCCCCAGGGGTCCTACGAGCAGTACTTC.

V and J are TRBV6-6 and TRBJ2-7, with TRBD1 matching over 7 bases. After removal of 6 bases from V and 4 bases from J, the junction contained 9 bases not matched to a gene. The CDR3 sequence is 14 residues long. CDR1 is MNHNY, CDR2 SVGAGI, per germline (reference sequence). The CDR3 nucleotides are TGTGCCAGCAGCTCCATCAACAGGGGTTACGAGCAGTACTTC. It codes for CASSSINRGYEQYF.

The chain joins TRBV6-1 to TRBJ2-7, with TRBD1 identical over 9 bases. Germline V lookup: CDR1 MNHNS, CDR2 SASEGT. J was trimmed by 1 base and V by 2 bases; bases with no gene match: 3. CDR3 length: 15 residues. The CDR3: CASSEPQGASYEQYF. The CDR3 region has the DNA TGTGCCAGCAGTGAACCACAGGGGGCTTCCTACGAGCAGTACTTC.

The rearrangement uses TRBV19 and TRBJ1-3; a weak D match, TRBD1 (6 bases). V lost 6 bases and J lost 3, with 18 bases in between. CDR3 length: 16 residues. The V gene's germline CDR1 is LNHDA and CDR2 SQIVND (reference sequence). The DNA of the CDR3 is TGTGCCAGTAGCCCCGGATGGGGGCTGCGTGGAAACACCATATATTTT. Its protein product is CASSPGWGLRGNTIYF.

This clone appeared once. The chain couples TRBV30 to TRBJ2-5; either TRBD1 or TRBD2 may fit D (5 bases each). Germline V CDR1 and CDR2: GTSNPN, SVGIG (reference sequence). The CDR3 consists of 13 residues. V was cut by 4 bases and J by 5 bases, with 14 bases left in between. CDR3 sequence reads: CAWNPGPPETQYF. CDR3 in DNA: TGTGCCTGGAATCCGGGACCCCCGGAGACCCAGTACTTC. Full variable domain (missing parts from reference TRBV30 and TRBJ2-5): SQTIHQWPATLVQPVGSPLSLECTVEGTSNPNLYWYRQAAGRGLQLLFYSVGIGQISSEVPQNLSASRPQDRQFILSSKKLLLSDSGFYLCAWNPGPPETQYFGPGTRLLVL.

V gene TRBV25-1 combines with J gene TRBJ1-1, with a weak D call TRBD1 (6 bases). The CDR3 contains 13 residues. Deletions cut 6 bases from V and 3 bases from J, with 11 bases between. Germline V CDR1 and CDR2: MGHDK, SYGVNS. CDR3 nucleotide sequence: TGTGCCAGCAGACAGGGATCCCACACTGAAGCTTTCTTT. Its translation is CASRQGSHTEAFF.

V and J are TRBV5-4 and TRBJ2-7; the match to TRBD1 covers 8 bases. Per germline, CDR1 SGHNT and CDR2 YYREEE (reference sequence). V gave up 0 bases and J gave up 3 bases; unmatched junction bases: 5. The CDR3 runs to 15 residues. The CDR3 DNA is TGTGCCAGCAGCTTGGGGACAGGGTCCAGCTACGAGCAGTACTTC. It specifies CASSLGTGSSYEQYF.

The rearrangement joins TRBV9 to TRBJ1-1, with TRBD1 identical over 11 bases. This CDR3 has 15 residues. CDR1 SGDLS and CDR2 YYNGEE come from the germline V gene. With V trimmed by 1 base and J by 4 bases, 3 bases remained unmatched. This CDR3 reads CASSVSGTGGTEAFF. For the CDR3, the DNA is TGTGCCAGCAGCGTATCTGGGACAGGGGGCACTGAAGCTTTCTTT.

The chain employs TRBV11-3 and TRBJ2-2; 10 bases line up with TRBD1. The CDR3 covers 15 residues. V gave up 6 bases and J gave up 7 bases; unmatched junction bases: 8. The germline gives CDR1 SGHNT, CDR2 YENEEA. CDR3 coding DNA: TGTGCCAGCAGGGGTCGACAGGGGGCCAACGGGGAGCTGTTTTTT. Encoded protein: CASRGRQGANGELFF.

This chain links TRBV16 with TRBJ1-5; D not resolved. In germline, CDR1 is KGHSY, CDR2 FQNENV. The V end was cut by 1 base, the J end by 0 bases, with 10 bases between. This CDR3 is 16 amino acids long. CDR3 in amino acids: CASSQFYRDSNQPQHF. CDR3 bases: TGTGCCAGCAGCCAATTTTACCGGGATAGCAATCAGCCCCAGCATTTT.

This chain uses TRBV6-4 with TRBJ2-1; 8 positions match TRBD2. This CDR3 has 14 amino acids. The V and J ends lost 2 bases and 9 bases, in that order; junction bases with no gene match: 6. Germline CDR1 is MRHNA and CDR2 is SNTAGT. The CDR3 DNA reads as TGTGCCAGCAGTGACAAGCGGGAGACAAGTGAGCAGTTCTTC. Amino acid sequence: CASSDKRETSEQFF.

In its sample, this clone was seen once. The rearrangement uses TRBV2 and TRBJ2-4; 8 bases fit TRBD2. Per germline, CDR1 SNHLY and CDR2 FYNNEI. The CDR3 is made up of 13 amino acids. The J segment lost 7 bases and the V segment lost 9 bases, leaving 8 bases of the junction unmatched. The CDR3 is CASQAGVRNIQYF. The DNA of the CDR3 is TGTGCCAGTCAAGCGGGAGTAAGGAACATTCAGTACTTC. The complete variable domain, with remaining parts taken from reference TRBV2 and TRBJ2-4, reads EPEVTQTPSHQVTQMGQEVILRCVPISNHLYFYWYRQILGQKVEFLVSFYNNEISEKSEIFDDQFSVERPDGSNFTLKIRSTKLEDSAMYFCASQAGVRNIQYFGAGTRLSVL.